The clone carrying this T cell receptor (beta chain) was observed at least ten times. This specimen belongs to a study of early T cells in non-severe SARS-CoV-2 infection. Molecules of cDNA were individually given unique molecular identifiers that were attached to them. In TCRdb, the 5' RACE reads were re-called with MiXCR into one record per CDR3 protein. The sample lists about 39,000 distinct CDR3 sequences, less than 6% occurring once. This specimen consisted of whole blood, obtained at baseline. This sequence originates from an adult who was a healthcare worker with PCR-confirmed SARS-CoV-2 infection or an uninfected control (not recorded which).

CDR3 sequence: CSAVRGNTEAFF. CDR3 sequence (DNA): TGCAGTGCTGTGCGGGGGAACACTGAAGCTTTCTTT. The rearrangement links TRBV20-1 to TRBJ1-1; D not resolved. The V gene lost 5 bases and the J gene lost 1 base, with 8 bases spanning the gap. Looked up from germline, CDR1 is DFQATT and CDR2 is SNEGSKA (reference sequence). The CDR3 contains 12 residues.